This T cell receptor (beta chain) was recorded in a study of blood T cell repertoires in COVID-19. Overall study: PBMCs, B-cell-depleted T cells, or T cells provided the cDNA or gDNA that made up the material.

Only in-frame clones appear in the TCRdb table, and some are missing; sequencing was by immunoSEQ multiplex PCR. Of roughly 120,000 clones listed, approximately 82% were seen once; the top ten hold 7% to 9.5%. Trimming removed 3 bases at V and 6 bases at J, with 14 bases between. Per the germline V gene, CDR1 is SNHLY and CDR2 is FYNNEI. The CDR3 has 15 residues. The sample was peripheral blood. The chain employs TRBV2 and TRBJ2-2, with TRBD1 as a possible D gene (6 bases). This receptor was taken from a man in his 70s with active or convalescent COVID-19. CDR3 DNA sequence: TGTGCCAGCAGTGACGAACAGGGTCACGCCGGGGAGCTGTTTTTT. This encodes CASSDEQGHAGELFF. The whole variable domain, remainder taken from reference TRBV2 and TRBJ2-2, is EPEVTQTPSHQVTQMGQEVILRCVPISNHLYFYWYRQILGQKVEFLVSFYNNEISEKSEIFDDQFSVERPDGSNFTLKIRSTKLEDSAMYFCASSDEQGHAGELFFGEGSRLTVL.